The clone carrying this TCR beta chain was seen at least ten times. The data were obtained in a study of T cells in Graves' hyperthyroidism and ophthalmopathy. Each diagnosis drew on symptoms, thyroxine, TRAb, thyroid ultrasound and orbital computed tomography findings. Trimming removed 5 bases from V and 6 bases from J; junction bases left unmatched: 11. The CDR3 extends over 15 amino acids. CDR1 and CDR2 from the germline V gene are SGHDN and FVKESK. There were TCR beta CDR3 regions amplified from RNA transcripts. The HTBI primer set served for first-round RT-PCR of the TCR CDR3. TCRdb re-derived calls from the multiplex PCR reads in MiXCR, one entry per CDR3 protein. The table has roughly 510,000 distinct CDR3 sequences, roughly 20% seen once; the top ten hold more than 20%.

The specimen sequenced was blood. The V gene is TRBV14, the J gene TRBJ1-2; 8 bases map to TRBD1. This TCR derives from a man aged 18 to 35 with Graves' hyperthyroidism. The CDR3 DNA is TGTGCCAGCAGCGTCTTCCAGGGGGCAGCAGATGGCTACACCTTC. Translation gives CASSVFQGAADGYTF.